Listed here are 14 T cell receptor beta chains from one sample, sequenced in a study of tissue T cells after allogeneic stem cell transplantation. The method was immunoSEQ multiplex PCR; TCRdb's version includes in-frame clones alone and lacks a portion of them. The sample has under 6,500 clones; about 82% are singletons. Sequences were derived from blood, sampled before transplantation. Every receptor here comes from a man aged 40 to 69 who later had graft-versus-host disease after an allogeneic stem cell transplant.

The rearrangement links TRBV3-1 (or the pseudogene TRBV3-2) to TRBJ2-5; a weak D match, TRBD2 (5 bases). Germline CDR1 is LGHDT and CDR2 is YNNKEL (reference sequence). The germline V and J ends were trimmed by 4 bases and 4 bases, with 10 bases remaining between them. CDR3 length equals 13 residues. The CDR3 reads CASSRYGGETQYF. Here the CDR3 DNA reads TGTGCCAGCAGCCGGTACGGAGGAGAGACCCAGTACTTC.

Comments on this clone: The junction shows a germline mismatch at one end, possibly a read error. This chain links TRBV3-1 (or the pseudogene TRBV3-2) with TRBJ2-7, with D unclear. The CDR3 consists of 14 residues. The germline V gene has CDR1 LGHDT and CDR2 YNNKEL (reference sequence). Here the CDR3 DNA reads TGTGCCAGCAGCCAGATAAGGTCGGCCTCTGGGCCGCACTTC. Its protein product is CASSQIRSASGPHF.

This sequence joins TRBV11-2 and TRBJ2-7; D is undetermined. There are 13 residues in the CDR3. The V gene lost 3 bases and the J gene lost 3 bases, with 9 bases spanning the gap. CDR1 and CDR2 (germline): SGHAT, FQNNGV. CDR3 sequence reads: CASSFSRHYEQYF. The CDR3 nucleotides read TGTGCCAGCAGCTTTTCGCGGCACTACGAGCAGTACTTC.

The chain combines TRBV7-9 with TRBJ1-3; TRBD1 aligns across 8 bases. V lost 5 bases, J lost 2 bases, and 2 bases stayed unmatched. There are 14 residues in the CDR3. The germline CDR1 and CDR2 sequences are SEHNR and FQNEAQ (reference sequence). CDR3 coding DNA: TGTGCCAGCAGCCGGGGACAGGCTGGAAACACCATATATTTT. It codes for CASSRGQAGNTIYF.

This rearrangement joins TRBV5-4 to TRBJ2-2; a possible D gene is TRBD2 (5 bases). Germline CDR1 SGHNT, CDR2 YYREEE (reference sequence). V lost 4 bases, J lost 0 bases, and 10 bases lay in between. There are 15 residues in the CDR3. The CDR3 reads CASSLRTANTGELFF. The DNA of the CDR3 is TGTGCCAGCAGCCTACGGACTGCGAACACCGGGGAGCTGTTTTTT.

The chain links TRBV11-2 to TRBJ2-7; tentatively, D is TRBD1 (5 bases). Germline assignment: CDR1 SGHAT and CDR2 FQNNGV. There are 14 residues in the CDR3. V dropped 6 bases and J dropped 0 bases, with 12 bases sitting between them. CDR3 DNA: TGTGCCAGCAGTAGGGGTCATAGCTCCTACGAGCAGTACTTC. Encoded protein: CASSRGHSSYEQYF.

J is TRBJ2-1 and V is TRBV7-8; 9 positions agree with TRBD2. The germline V gene encodes CDR1 SGHVS and CDR2 FQNEAQ. V shed 3 bases, J shed 5 bases, and the junction held 5 bases outside the gene matches. The CDR3 is made up of 15 amino acids. The CDR3 spells CASSFWVAGDNEQFF. CDR3 sequence (DNA): TGTGCCAGCAGCTTTTGGGTAGCGGGAGACAATGAGCAGTTCTTC.

This clone has a single count. The genes are TRBV10-3 and TRBJ2-7; D is possibly TRBD1 (7 bases). Per germline, CDR1 ENHRY and CDR2 SYGVKD. V lost 2 bases, J lost 1 base, and 24 bases lay in between. CDR3 size: 19 residues. CDR3 protein: CAISELQGKGRGVSYEQYF. CDR3 nucleotide sequence: TGTGCCATCAGTGAGCTACAGGGGAAGGGACGCGGGGTTTCCTACGAGCAGTACTTC.

The chain is built from TRBV9 and TRBJ1-6; the D gene is possibly TRBD1 (5 bases). CDR3 length equals 15 residues. Deletions cut 5 bases from V and 5 bases from J, with 14 bases between. Germline V CDR1 and CDR2: SGDLS, YYNGEE. The CDR3 sequence is CASSGDLPHNSPLHF. CDR3 DNA: TGTGCCAGCAGTGGGGACCTCCCCCATAATTCACCCCTCCACTTT.

The rearrangement links TRBV7-3 to TRBJ2-1, with 11 bases fitting TRBD1. Germline CDR1 reads SGHTA; CDR2 reads FQGTGA. This CDR3 spans 15 amino acids. Germline trimming cut 4 bases from V and 4 bases from J; bases unmatched to any gene: 3. This CDR3 reads CASSSDRGPYNEQFF. DNA for the CDR3: TGTGCCAGCAGCTCGGACAGGGGGCCGTACAATGAGCAGTTCTTC. Complete variable domain (other parts from reference TRBV7-3 and TRBJ2-1): GAGVSQTPSNKVTEKGKYVELRCDPISGHTALYWYRQSLGQGPEFLIYFQGTGAADDSGLPNDRFFAVRPEGSVSTLKIQRTERGDSAVYLCASSSDRGPYNEQFFGPGTRLTVL.

The V gene is TRBV7-8, the J gene TRBJ1-3; no reliable D call. The germline V gene has CDR1 SGHVS and CDR2 FQNEAQ. This CDR3 contains 13 residues. V lost 4 bases and J 3 bases, leaving 7 bases between the germline ends. In DNA form, the CDR3 reads TGTGCCAGCAGCTGGAGGGATGGAAACACCATATATTTT. Its protein is CASSWRDGNTIYF.

This clone is categorized as large. The DNA of the CDR3 is TGTGCCAGCAGCCTAGCGGGGAGCACCGGGGAGCTGTTTTTT. It is translated as CASSLAGSTGELFF. This chain joins TRBV11-2 and TRBJ2-2; 9 nucleotides agree with TRBD2. The germline gives CDR1 SGHAT, CDR2 FQNNGV. Trimming at V came to 5 bases and at J to 4 bases, leaving 2 bases not matched to a gene. This CDR3 has 14 amino acids.

The gene calls are TRBV30 and TRBJ2-2; D is possibly TRBD2 (5 bases). V was trimmed by 3 bases and J by 3 bases, leaving 8 bases between them. This CDR3 contains 13 residues. The germline gives CDR1 GTSNPN, CDR2 SVGIG (reference sequence). CDR3 sequence: CAWRRDYTGELFF. The CDR3 DNA follows: TGTGCCTGGAGGAGGGATTACACCGGGGAGCTGTTTTTT.

This clone came up once. The V and J genes are TRBV13 and TRBJ2-1; 9 nucleotides line up with TRBD2. This CDR3 has 13 residues. V was pared by 5 bases and J by 7 bases, with 3 bases of the junction left unmatched. Germline V gene sequence: CDR1 PRHDT, CDR2 FYEKMQ (reference sequence). The CDR3: CASSVSGSNEQFF. The CDR3 region has the DNA TGTGCCAGCAGCGTTAGCGGGAGTAATGAGCAGTTCTTC.